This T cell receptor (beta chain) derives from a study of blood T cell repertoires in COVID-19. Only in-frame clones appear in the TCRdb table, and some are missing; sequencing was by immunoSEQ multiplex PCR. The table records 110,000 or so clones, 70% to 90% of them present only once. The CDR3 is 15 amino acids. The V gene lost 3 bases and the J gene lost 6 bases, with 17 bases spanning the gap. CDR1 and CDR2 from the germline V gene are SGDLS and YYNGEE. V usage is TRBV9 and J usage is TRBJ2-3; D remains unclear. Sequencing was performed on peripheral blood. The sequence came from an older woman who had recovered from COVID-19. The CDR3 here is CASSALPGWSDTQYF. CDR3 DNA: TGTGCCAGCAGCGCCCTTCCTGGATGGAGTGATACGCAGTATTTT.